Each of the 18 T cell receptor beta chains below was sequenced from the same sample in a study of OX40 agonist ivuxolimab in advanced cancers. Here immunoSEQ multiplex PCR was the method, and the copy in TCRdb shows in-frame clones only, minus some. This table holds 25,000 to 30,000 clones, 80% to 90% found once. The sequences come from CD4+ or CD8+ T cells sorted from blood, collected in a trial of the OX40 agonist ivuxolimab. These receptors were obtained from an adult with an advanced solid tumor such as melanoma, head and neck, liver or kidney cancer.

J is TRBJ2-3 and V is TRBV4-1; 8 bases are a match to TRBD2. CDR1 and CDR2 from the germline V gene are MGHRA and YSYEKL. The CDR3 is made up of 17 amino acids. Trimming took 1 base from V and 1 from J; bases not matched to a gene: 7. As DNA, the CDR3 is TGCGCCAGCAGCCAAGTTATAGCGGGGCAAGGCACAGATACGCAGTATTTT. It is translated as CASSQVIAGQGTDTQYF.

This clone was seen only once. The chain carries TRBV12-5 and TRBJ1-5; tentatively, D is TRBD1 (5 bases). This CDR3 spans 16 amino acids. V dropped 0 bases and J dropped 0 bases, with 9 bases sitting between them. Germline values: CDR1 LGHNT, CDR2 FRNRAP. CDR3 in DNA: TGTGCTAGTGGTTTGGTACCAGGACATAGCAATCAGCCCCAGCATTTT. As protein: CASGLVPGHSNQPQHF. Based on the CDR3 plus reference TRBV12-5 and TRBJ1-5, the full variable domain is DARVTQTPRHKVTEMGQEVTMRCQPILGHNTVFWYRQTMMQGLELLAYFRNRAPLDDSGMPKDRFSAEMPDATLATLKIQPSEPRDSAVYFCASGLVPGHSNQPQHFGDGTRLSIL.

This chain links TRBV29-1 with TRBJ1-1; D might be TRBD1 (5 bases). The CDR3 has 12 residues. Germline CDR1 reads SQVTM; CDR2 reads ANQGSEA. Trimming shortened V by 4 bases and J by 8 bases, and 14 bases separated the two germline ends. CDR3 protein: CSVGGRYLEAFF. Written as DNA, the CDR3 is TGCAGCGTTGGGGGACGGTACTTGGAAGCTTTCTTT.

The chain uses TRBV19 and TRBJ1-2, with unresolved D. The CDR3 covers 12 residues. Between the trimmed V and J ends, which lost 8 bases and 3 bases, there was a span of 10 bases. CDR1 LNHDA and CDR2 SQIVND come from the germline V gene (reference sequence). The CDR3 DNA follows: TGTGCCAGTCGGGTCAGTGACTATGGCTACACCTTC. It translates to CASRVSDYGYTF.

The chain joins TRBV5-8 to TRBJ2-1; no definite D call. The CDR3 contains 13 residues. V was shortened by 0 bases and J by 2 bases, with 3 bases between the two germline ends. Germline CDR1 SGHTS, CDR2 YDEGEE. The CDR3 sequence is CASSLVPYNEQFF. DNA of the CDR3: TGTGCCAGCAGCTTGGTACCCTACAATGAGCAGTTCTTC.

The gene calls are TRBV19 and TRBJ2-5; no clear D. The closer fit of TRBJ2-7 to the DNA end suggests the J call may be wrong. Looked up from germline, CDR1 is LNHDA and CDR2 is SQIVND (reference sequence). This CDR3 has 13 residues. The CDR3 loop reads CASSMVSSYEQYF. CDR3 nucleotide sequence: TGTGCCAGTAGTATGGTCAGCTCCTACGAGCAGTACTTC.

By frequency in the sample, this clone is medium-sized. The rearrangement joins TRBV9 to TRBJ2-3; 9 bases are shared with TRBD2. This CDR3 is 17 amino acids long. Germline CDR1 and CDR2: SGDLS and YYNGEE. V lost 0 bases, J lost 0 bases, and 5 bases stayed unmatched. CDR3 region: CASSVGNGLASTDTQYF. CDR3 coding DNA: TGTGCCAGCAGCGTAGGGAATGGACTAGCGAGCACAGATACGCAGTATTTT.

In regard to this clone: This sample includes further DNA sequences coding for the same CDR3. The V call is TRBV6-5, the J call TRBJ2-7; 12 positions agree with TRBD1. V lost 4 bases and J lost 2; bases outside the gene matches: 6. The CDR3 loop spans 16 amino acids. The germline V gene encodes CDR1 MNHEY and CDR2 SVGAGI. The CDR3 nucleotides are TGTGCCAGCAGTTTATCCGGGACAGGGGGCCCCTACGAGCAGTACTTC. This gives the protein CASSLSGTGGPYEQYF.

This chain links TRBV5-6 with TRBJ1-5; 7 nucleotides agree with TRBD1. CDR3 length: 15 residues. CDR1 and CDR2 from the germline V gene are SGHDT and YYEEEE. V gave up 4 bases and J gave up 4 bases; unmatched junction bases: 8. CDR3: CASSNRDSPNQPQHF. DNA of the CDR3: TGTGCCAGCAGCAACCGGGACAGCCCGAATCAGCCCCAGCATTTT.

The V call is TRBV7-8, the J call TRBJ2-3, with no clear D. The germline gives CDR1 SGHVS, CDR2 FQNEAQ. With 3 bases removed from V and 0 bases from J, the gap between germline ends came to 19 bases. The CDR3 is 18 amino acids. CDR3 residues: CASSFPSGQATSTDTQYF. The CDR3 DNA follows: TGTGCCAGCAGCTTCCCGTCTGGGCAGGCCACTAGCACAGATACGCAGTATTTT.

The chain joins TRBV6-1 to TRBJ2-5; TRBD2 matches at 12 bases. With V trimmed by 6 bases and J by 5 bases, 7 bases remained unmatched. This CDR3 contains 15 residues. The germline gives CDR1 MNHNS, CDR2 SASEGT. As DNA, the CDR3 is TGTGCCAGCAGACGTACCGGGACTAGCGGGGAGACCCAGTACTTC. Protein: CASRRTGTSGETQYF.

Regarding this clone: The sample has other DNA sequences that encode this CDR3 too. This rearrangement joins TRBV27 to TRBJ2-7; the D is unclear. The V end was cut by 0 bases, the J end by 3 bases, with 9 bases between. This CDR3 has 14 residues. Germline V lookup: CDR1 MNHEY, CDR2 SMNVEV (reference sequence). In nucleotides, the CDR3 is TGTGCCAGCAGTTTATCGAAGGGAAACTACGAGCAGTACTTC. As protein: CASSLSKGNYEQYF.

V usage is TRBV10-2 and J usage is TRBJ2-2; tentatively, D is TRBD2 (7 bases). Germline lookup yields CDR1 WSHSY and CDR2 SAAADI. There are 14 residues in the CDR3. Trimming cost V 7 bases and J 4 bases, with 13 bases left between them. The CDR3 DNA reads TGCGCCAGCACGGTGGGGGGGCCCACCGGGGAGCTGTTTTTT. It codes for CASTVGGPTGELFF.

The gene calls are TRBV4-1 and TRBJ1-5; D might be TRBD1 (5 bases). The CDR3 contains 14 residues. Germline V gene data show CDR1 as MGHRA and CDR2 as YSYEKL. Trimming stripped 0 bases from V and 2 bases from J, with 5 bases between. The CDR3 DNA follows: TGCGCCAGCAGCCAAGAGACAGGCAATCAGCCCCAGCATTTT. This encodes CASSQETGNQPQHF.

A remark on this clone: One junction end disagrees with the germline gene, perhaps due to a read error. The chain joins TRBV7-7 to TRBJ2-7, with D possibly matching TRBD2 (5 bases). Germline V gene sequence: CDR1 SSHAT, CDR2 FNYEAQ (reference sequence). The CDR3 is made up of 13 amino acids. CDR3 region: CASSLERDYEQYF. CDR3 DNA: TGTGCTAGCAGCTTAGAGAGGGACTACGAGCAGTACTTC.

V and J are TRBV28 and TRBJ1-5; 8 nucleotides align to TRBD1. This CDR3 region has 16 residues. Germline V gives CDR1 MDHEN, CDR2 SYDVKM. The trim removed 6 bases at V and 4 bases at J, leaving 11 bases unmatched. Here the CDR3 reads CASRWGGTGGNQPQHF. The CDR3 nucleotides are TGTGCCAGCAGGTGGGGTGGGACAGGAGGGAATCAGCCCCAGCATTTT. Using reference TRBV28 and TRBJ1-5 for the parts outside the CDR3, the full variable domain is DVKVTQSSRYLVKRTGEKVFLECVQDMDHENMFWYRQDPGLGLRLIYFSYDVKMKEKGDIPEGYSVSREKKERFSLILESASTNQTSMYLCASRWGGTGGNQPQHFGDGTRLSIL.

This chain joins TRBV13 and TRBJ1-2; no reliable D call. The CDR3 consists of 14 residues. The V gene's germline CDR1 is PRHDT and CDR2 FYEKMQ (reference sequence). V lost 3 bases, J lost 3 bases, and 11 bases lay in between. Here the CDR3 reads CASSFQQEHYGYTF. The CDR3 DNA is TGTGCCAGCAGCTTTCAACAAGAGCACTATGGCTACACCTTC.

This chain connects TRBV5-4 to TRBJ1-1; TRBD1 matches at 7 bases. Germline lookup yields CDR1 SGHNT and CDR2 YYREEE (reference sequence). V lost 2 bases, J lost 4 bases, and 8 bases stayed unmatched. The length of the CDR3 is 15 residues. The CDR3 reads CASSFWTGPGTEAFF. CDR3 nucleotide sequence: TGTGCCAGCAGCTTTTGGACAGGCCCTGGCACTGAAGCTTTCTTT.